This T cell receptor (beta chain) was captured by sequencing in a study of CD8 T cells in Susac syndrome. Whole-study results and caveats: The study acknowledged a relatively small number of individuals in its TCR sequencing and HLA analysis.

As for this clonotype: Its antigen is not identified.

Trimming removed 5 bases from V and 4 bases from J; junction bases left unmatched: 4. The CDR3 loop spans 15 amino acids. CDR1 is LNHDA, CDR2 SQIVND, per germline (reference sequence). Random hexamers primed reverse transcription of 0.5 to 1 ug RNA. One entry per CDR3 protein results from TCRdb running MiXCR on the immunoSEQ multiplex PCR reads. The profile shows some 100,000 distinct CDR3 sequences, 80% to 95% of them singletons. The chain has TRBV19 and TRBJ2-3; 12 bases align to TRBD2. The sequenced material came from CD4+ T cells from PBMCs. The origin of this receptor is a human donor in good health. The CDR3 sequence is CASSPTSGRADTQYF. The CDR3 region has the DNA TGTGCCAGTAGTCCGACTAGCGGGAGAGCAGATACGCAGTATTTT.